This T cell receptor beta chain is from a study of PD-1 blockade in classical Hodgkin lymphoma. Regarding this clone: Its antigen is undetermined.

Sequenced by immunoSEQ multiplex PCR; TCRdb stores in-frame clones only, minus some. Of roughly 100,000 clones listed, approximately 89% are singletons. Study-level points and caveats: Newly diagnosed and completely responding patients shared comparable baseline diversity. Only CD4+ TCR diversity, not CD8+, had risen significantly by C4D1. Patients were excluded if nivolumab began under 1 year after ASCT (the autologous transplant). It was reported that newly diagnosed patients had less baseline TCR diversity than healthy donors.

Described time point: cycle 4 day 1 (C4D1), after more than five weeks of nivolumab. Exposure to brentuximab vedotin varied, and each patient had relapsed following autologous stem cell transplantation. The CDR3 totals 15 residues. Germline-derived CDR1 and CDR2 are KGHSH and LQKENI. Between the trimmed V and J ends, which lost 4 bases and 3 bases, there was a span of 15 bases. The receptor was derived from a human donor with classical Hodgkin lymphoma. Material: peripheral blood mononuclear cells (PBMCs), obtained before the fourth cycle of nivolumab. This rearrangement joins TRBV18 to TRBJ1-1, with D hard to call. CDR3 in DNA: TGTGCCAGCTCACGAAGGGAGCATTCGGACACTGAAGCTTTCTTT. Protein product: CASSRREHSDTEAFF.